Listed below are T cell receptor beta chains from one sample, sequenced in a study of OX40 agonist ivuxolimab in advanced cancers. The method was immunoSEQ multiplex PCR; TCRdb's version includes in-frame clones alone and lacks a portion of them. This repertoire shows about 64,000 clones, around 93% found once; its top ten account for roughly 0.45%. The sequencing used CD4+ or CD8+ T cells sorted from blood, collected in a trial of the OX40 agonist ivuxolimab. The receptor set was obtained from an adult with an advanced solid tumor such as melanoma, head and neck, liver or kidney cancer. The CDR3 runs from the conserved cysteine through the conserved F or W. D genes are given only for firm matches. The size entry is marked missing in some rows and otherwise reads once, few, many or a size class.

clone size	V gene	J gene	D gene	CDR3 protein	CDR3 DNA
few	TRBV6-6	TRBJ1-1	-	CASNLPGVTEAFF	TGTGCCAGCAACCTACCGGGTGTGACTGAAGCTTTCTTT
-	TRBV29-1	TRBJ2-7	-	CSASGTLLSYEQYF	TGCAGCGCCTCCGGGACTCTCCTCTCCTACGAGCAGTACTTC
-	TRBV5-1	TRBJ2-5	TRBD2	CASSSATSAQETQYF	TGCGCCAGCAGCTCTGCGACTAGCGCGCAAGAGACCCAGTACTTC
-	TRBV4-2	TRBJ2-5	-	CASSQDSGLIETQYF	TGTGCCAGCAGCCAAGATTCGGGACTTATTGAGACCCAGTACTTC
-	TRBV4-1	TRBJ1-1	-	CASSQDPGRVNTEAFF	TGCGCCAGCAGCCAGGACCCGGGACGGGTGAACACTGAAGCTTTCTTT
-	TRBV5-5	TRBJ2-4	-	CASSPYEGEIAKNIQYF	TGTGCCAGCAGCCCATACGAGGGGGAGATAGCCAAAAACATTCAGTACTTC
-	TRBV7-2	TRBJ1-2	TRBD1	CASSHGQGPYGYTF	TGTGCCAGCAGCCACGGACAGGGTCCCTATGGCTACACCTTC
-	TRBV11-2	TRBJ2-5	-	CASSLEAETQYF	TGTGCCAGCAGCTTAGAGGCGGAGACCCAGTACTTC
-	TRBV7-2	TRBJ2-7	-	CASSLDGRNYEQYF	TGTGCCAGCAGCTTAGACGGGAGAAACTACGAGCAGTACTTC
-	TRBV10-3	TRBJ2-6	-	CAISTAEPSSGANVLTF	TGTGCCATCAGTACAGCGGAGCCTAGCTCTGGGGCCAACGTCCTGACTTTC
-	TRBV7-2	TRBJ1-1	-	CASSKGGQKNTEAFF	TGTGCCAGCAGCAAAGGTGGACAGAAGAACACTGAAGCTTTCTTT
-	TRBV2	TRBJ2-2	TRBD2	CARGVAGGTGELFF	TGTGCCAGGGGGGTAGCGGGAGGAACCGGGGAGCTGTTTTTT
-	TRBV6-5	TRBJ2-7	TRBD1	CASSRQGANEQYF	TGTGCCAGCAGTCGACAGGGGGCCAACGAGCAGTACTTC
-	TRBV19	TRBJ2-3	-	CASSIQGRRTDTQYF	TGTGCCAGTAGTATACAGGGGCGTAGAACAGATACGCAGTATTTT
-	TRBV5-1	TRBJ2-3	TRBD2	CASSSQGLAGSMRVTDTQYF	TGCGCCAGCAGCTCCCAGGGACTAGCGGGAAGTATGCGTGTCACAGATACGCAGTATTTT
few	TRBV27	TRBJ1-3	-	CASATRYSGNTIYF	TGTGCCAGCGCGACCCGTTACTCTGGAAACACCATATATTTT
-	TRBV6-5	TRBJ2-3	TRBD2	CASSYGGGTDTQYF	TGTGCCAGCAGTTACGGGGGGGGCACAGATACGCAGTATTTT
-	TRBV19	TRBJ2-3	TRBD1	CASSARDRLIRTDTQYF	TGTGCCAGTAGTGCGAGGGACAGACTAATACGCACAGATACGCAGTATTTT
-	TRBV7-9	TRBJ2-1	-	CASSSYYARYNEQFF	TGTGCCAGCAGCTCCTACTACGCCCGCTACAATGAGCAGTTCTTC
-	TRBV10-1	TRBJ2-3	-	CASSDGTGTDTQYF	TGCGCCAGCAGCGATGGGACTGGCACAGATACGCAGTATTTT
-	TRBV21-1	TRBJ2-3	-	CASSKALATGKGSTDTQYF	TGTGCCAGCAGCAAAGCCCTAGCCACAGGGAAAGGATCCACAGATACGCAGTATTTT
-	TRBV11-2	TRBJ2-3	-	CASSPGLRTSTDTQYF	TGTGCCAGCAGCCCTGGACTGAGAACTAGCACAGATACGCAGTATTTT
-	TRBV19	TRBJ1-1	-	CASSIGRETEAFF	TGTGCCAGTAGTATAGGCAGGGAGACTGAAGCTTTCTTT
-	TRBV5-1	TRBJ2-7	-	CASSLGSGSVYEQYF	TGCGCCAGCAGCTTGGGGTCGGGTTCCGTCTACGAGCAGTACTTC
-	TRBV29-1	TRBJ1-1	TRBD1	CSVRTGGVTEAFF	TGCAGCGTACGGACAGGGGGCGTAACTGAAGCTTTCTTT
-	TRBV5-1	TRBJ2-3	-	CASSLDRGSTQYF	TGCGCCAGCAGCTTGGATCGGGGGTCTACGCAGTATTTT
-	TRBV18	TRBJ2-1	TRBD2	CASSPPASGYNEQFF	TGTGCCAGCTCACCACCGGCTAGCGGTTACAATGAGCAGTTCTTC
-	TRBV10-3	TRBJ1-2	TRBD1	CAIRNTGTGSSYGYTF	TGTGCCATCAGGAATACCGGGACAGGGTCCAGCTATGGCTACACCTTC
-	TRBV29-1	TRBJ1-4	-	CSVSGLQGGDEKLFF	TGCAGCGTTTCGGGCCTACAGGGCGGCGATGAAAAACTGTTTTTT
-	TRBV9	TRBJ2-1	-	CASSVDDPYNEQFF	TGTGCCAGCAGCGTTGACGACCCCTACAATGAGCAGTTCTTC
once	TRBV27	TRBJ2-2	-	CASSLFEWAGELFF	TGTGCCAGCAGTTTATTCGAGTGGGCCGGGGAGCTGTTTTTT
-	TRBV4-1	TRBJ2-7	TRBD1	CASSQQTGTGGVGYSYEQYF	TGCGCCAGCAGCCAGCAAACCGGGACAGGGGGCGTGGGTTACTCCTACGAGCAGTACTTC
once	TRBV7-2	TRBJ2-4	-	CASSLVRSPNIQYF	TGTGCCAGCAGCTTAGTTAGGTCGCCGAACATTCAGTACTTC
-	TRBV11-2	TRBJ2-5	TRBD2	CASGYSGRAGETQYF	TGTGCCAGCGGATACAGCGGGAGGGCCGGAGAGACCCAGTACTTC
-	TRBV5-4	TRBJ2-5	TRBD2	CASSLGLAGETQYF	TGTGCCAGCAGCTTGGGACTAGCGGGAGAGACCCAGTACTTC
-	TRBV5-1	TRBJ2-2	TRBD1	CASSPGHRGNTGELFF	TGCGCCAGCAGCCCCGGGCACAGGGGAAACACCGGGGAGCTGTTTTTT
-	TRBV19	TRBJ2-7	TRBD1	CASSGGTGGEQYF	TGTGCCAGTAGTGGCGGGACAGGGGGCGAGCAGTACTTC
-	TRBV5-1	TRBJ1-1	-	CASSSGPNTEAFF	TGCGCCAGCAGCTCGGGACCGAACACTGAAGCTTTCTTT
once	TRBV7-9	TRBJ2-1	-	CASKVGNEQFF	TGTGCCAGCAAAGTCGGCAATGAGCAGTTCTTC
-	TRBV7-9	TRBJ2-2	TRBD2	CASSLGVLAGDTGELFF	TGTGCCAGCAGCTTAGGGGTACTAGCGGGAGATACCGGGGAGCTGTTTTTT
-	TRBV14	TRBJ2-1	-	CASSQPLGRGNEQFF	TGTGCCAGCAGCCAACCCCTAGGACGGGGGAATGAGCAGTTCTTC
-	TRBV15	TRBJ2-2	TRBD2	CATSRGLAGPTGELFF	TGTGCCACCAGCAGAGGGCTAGCGGGACCCACCGGGGAGCTGTTTTTT
-	TRBV4-2	TRBJ1-1	-	CASSPPDQGWTEAFF	TGTGCCAGCAGCCCCCCAGACCAGGGGTGGACTGAAGCTTTCTTT
-	TRBV5-1	TRBJ1-1	TRBD1	CASSLGQGVEAFF	TGCGCCAGCAGCTTGGGGCAGGGGGTTGAAGCTTTCTTT
-	TRBV4-3	TRBJ2-7	TRBD2	CASSRTLAGVYEQYF	TGCGCCAGCAGCCGGACTCTAGCGGGAGTCTACGAGCAGTACTTC
-	TRBV10-2	TRBJ2-7	-	CASSEARASEQYF	TGCGCCAGCAGTGAGGCTCGAGCTTCCGAGCAGTACTTC
-	TRBV10-3	TRBJ2-6	-	CAISEQVGSGANVLTF	TGTGCCATCAGTGAACAGGTTGGCTCTGGGGCCAACGTCCTGACTTTC
-	TRBV5-1	TRBJ2-2	TRBD2	CASRTSGNTGELFF	TGCGCCAGCAGGACTAGCGGGAACACCGGGGAGCTGTTTTTT
-	TRBV15	TRBJ2-7	TRBD2	CATSRTGTSLYEQYF	TGTGCCACCAGCCGAACCGGGACTAGCTTATACGAGCAGTACTTC
-	TRBV9	TRBJ2-1	TRBD2	CASSIGRALGGEQFF	TGTGCCAGCAGCATCGGGAGGGCCCTCGGGGGGGAGCAGTTCTTC
-	TRBV6-1	TRBJ1-5	-	CASSIRWDINQPQHF	TGTGCCAGCAGTATACGTTGGGACATTAATCAGCCCCAGCATTTT
-	TRBV6-6	TRBJ1-5	TRBD1	CASSWGQGGNQPQHF	TGTGCCAGCAGTTGGGGACAGGGCGGCAATCAGCCCCAGCATTTT
once	TRBV6-4	TRBJ1-4	TRBD1	CASSEGQGANEKLFF	TGTGCCAGCAGTGAGGGACAGGGGGCTAATGAAAAACTGTTTTTT
-	TRBV2	TRBJ1-1	-	CASRGETAGNTEAFF	TGTGCCAGCAGGGGGGAGACAGCGGGGAACACTGAAGCTTTCTTT